This T cell receptor beta chain came from a study of T cell responses to AZD1222 COVID-19 vaccine. Study observations and caveats: Just 5 or 6 AZD1222 recipients tested seropositive at baseline.

CDR1 and CDR2 (germline): MDHEN, SYDVKM. The CDR3 totals 12 residues. With 2 bases removed from V and 10 bases from J, the gap between germline ends came to 9 bases. Points on this clone: What it recognizes is unknown.

Generated by immunoSEQ multiplex PCR, the TCRdb table keeps only in-frame clones and is missing some. The table lists over 150,000 clones, around 89% of them singletons. The rearrangement joins TRBV28 to TRBJ1-5; D call uncertain. The material was peripheral blood, obtained 28 days after the second AZD1222 dose. The TCR was taken from an adult who received the AZD1222 COVID-19 vaccine. CDR3 nucleotides: TGTGCCAGCAGTTTAAGGTTACTACCCCAGCATTTT. This sequence encodes CASSLRLLPQHF. Filled out from reference TRBV28 and TRBJ1-5, the complete variable domain reads DVKVTQSSRYLVKRTGEKVFLECVQDMDHENMFWYRQDPGLGLRLIYFSYDVKMKEKGDIPEGYSVSREKKERFSLILESASTNQTSMYLCASSLRLLPQHFGDGTRLSIL.